The next 5 T cell receptor beta chains were all read from a single sample in a study of cytomegalovirus exposure and HLA in healthy donors. PCR was performed using 60 Vbeta and 13 Jbeta primers. Repertoires were generated with immunoSEQ multiplex PCR, while TCRdb's copy carries only in-frame clones and drops some. The top ten clones hold roughly 1.9% of a sample with over 120,000 clones, about two thirds of them seen once. Sequenced sample: PBMCs. These receptors were obtained from a woman aged 55-69 years in good health and CMV-seropositive.

The chain recombines TRBV5-6 with TRBJ1-5; D is undetermined. The CDR3 covers 14 residues. The V gene lost 0 bases and the J gene lost 5 bases, with 9 bases spanning the gap. Looked up from germline, CDR1 is SGHDT and CDR2 is YYEEEE. For the CDR3, the DNA is TGTGCCAGCAGCTTGGGTTGGGGAGATCAGCCCCAGCATTTT. It is translated as CASSLGWGDQPQHF.

This clone came up a few times. V gene TRBV7-9 combines with J gene TRBJ2-3; weak D call: TRBD1 (6 bases). The CDR3 totals 14 residues. Germline CDR1 SEHNR, CDR2 FQNEAQ (reference sequence). Trimming shortened V by 5 bases and J by 2 bases, and 11 bases separated the two germline ends. The CDR3 sequence: CASSPGQNTDTQYF. CDR3 DNA: TGTGCCAGCAGCCCGGGACAAAACACAGATACGCAGTATTTT.

The chain links TRBV5-4 to TRBJ2-5; D gene unclear. This CDR3 is built from 15 residues. Deletions cut 3 bases from V and 5 bases from J, with 17 bases between. Germline lookup yields CDR1 SGHNT and CDR2 YYREEE (reference sequence). CDR3 region: CASSYPEASSETQYF. The CDR3 DNA is TGTGCCAGCAGCTATCCCGAGGCCAGCTCGGAGACCCAGTACTTC.

This chain links TRBV18 with TRBJ1-1, with D hard to call. The CDR3 contains 15 residues. V dropped 0 bases and J dropped 1 base, with 9 bases sitting between them. The V gene's germline CDR1 is KGHSH and CDR2 LQKENI. This chain's CDR3 is CASSPPETKNTEAFF. CDR3 DNA sequence: TGTGCCAGCTCACCACCTGAGACAAAGAACACTGAAGCTTTCTTT.

V gene TRBV6-6 combines with J gene TRBJ2-5; D ambiguous. The tail of the sequence fits TRBJ2-7 better, so the J call may be wrong. The germline V gene encodes CDR1 MNHNY and CDR2 SVGAGI (reference sequence). The length of the CDR3 is 13 residues. CDR3 loop: CASSYSIPYEQYF. The CDR3 coding sequence is TGTGCCAGCAGTTACTCGATACCTTACGAGCAGTACTTC.